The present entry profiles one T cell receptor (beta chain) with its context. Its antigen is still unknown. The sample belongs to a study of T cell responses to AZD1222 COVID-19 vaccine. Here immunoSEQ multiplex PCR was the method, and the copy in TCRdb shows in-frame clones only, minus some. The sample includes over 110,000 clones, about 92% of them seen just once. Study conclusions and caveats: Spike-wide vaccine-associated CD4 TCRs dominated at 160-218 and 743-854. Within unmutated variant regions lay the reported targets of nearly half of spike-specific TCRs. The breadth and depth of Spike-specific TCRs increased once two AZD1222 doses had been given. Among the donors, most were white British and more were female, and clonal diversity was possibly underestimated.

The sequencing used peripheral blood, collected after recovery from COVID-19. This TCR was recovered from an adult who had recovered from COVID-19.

In nucleotides, the CDR3 is TGCGCCAGCAGCTTGGATATGGGGTCGAAGGAGACCCAGTACTTC. Its protein is CASSLDMGSKETQYF. This sequence joins TRBV5-1 and TRBJ2-5; D not resolved. V was pared by 0 bases and J by 5 bases, with 14 bases between. In germline, CDR1 is SGHRS, CDR2 YFSETQ. The CDR3 runs 15 residues. The full variable domain, with the rest looked up from reference TRBV5-1 and TRBJ2-5, is KAGVTQTPRYLIKTRGQQVTLSCSPISGHRSVSWYQQTPGQGLQFLFEYFSETQRNKGNFPGRFSGRQFSNSRSEMNVSTLELGDSALYLCASSLDMGSKETQYFGPGTRLLVL.